This T cell receptor (beta chain) appears in the sequencing data of a study of blood T cells in healthy people across ages. For the second PCR, which ran for about 6 to 11 cycles, a sample-barcoded 5' primer and a J-beta primer mix were used. Each CDR3 protein gets one entry after TCRdb re-called the 5' RACE reads with MiXCR. The repertoire holds 630,000 or so distinct CDR3 sequences, about 28% seen once, with 15% to 18% in the top ten. Concerning this clonotype: A much more abundant neighbour one base away suggests this may be a read error.

The CDR3 loop spans 18 amino acids. Germline lookup yields CDR1 SGHRS and CDR2 YFSETQ. The rearrangement joins TRBV5-1 to TRBJ2-1, with 14 bases that match TRBD2. This clonotype was obtained from an elderly woman in good health. Specimen: blood. The CDR3 DNA sequence: TGCGCCAGCAGCTTGGGGACTAGCGGGGGGAGCTCCTACAATGAGCAGGTCTTC. Protein: CASSLGTSGGSSYNEQVF.